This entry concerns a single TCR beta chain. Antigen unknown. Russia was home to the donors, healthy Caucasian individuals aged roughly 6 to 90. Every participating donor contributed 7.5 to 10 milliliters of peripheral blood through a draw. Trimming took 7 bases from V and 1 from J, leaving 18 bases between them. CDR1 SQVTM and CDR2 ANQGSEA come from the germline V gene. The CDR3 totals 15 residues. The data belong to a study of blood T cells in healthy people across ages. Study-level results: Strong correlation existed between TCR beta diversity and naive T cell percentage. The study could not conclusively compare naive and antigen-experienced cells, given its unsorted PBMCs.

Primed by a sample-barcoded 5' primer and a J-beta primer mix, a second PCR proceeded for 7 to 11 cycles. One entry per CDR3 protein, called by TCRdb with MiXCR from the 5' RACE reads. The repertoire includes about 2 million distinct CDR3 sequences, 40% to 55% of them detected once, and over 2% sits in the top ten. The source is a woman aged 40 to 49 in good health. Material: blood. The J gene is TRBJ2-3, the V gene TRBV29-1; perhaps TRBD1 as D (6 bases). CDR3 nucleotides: TGCAGCGCAGTCCGAGGCAGGGGTCGCACAGATACGCAGTATTTT. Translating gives CSAVRGRGRTDTQYF.